The T cell receptor beta chain described here comes from a study of T cell responses to AZD1222 COVID-19 vaccine. General study findings and limits: The donor cohort was predominantly white British with a female majority, and clonal diversity may have been underestimated.

The sample holds one count of this clone. Its matching antigen is unknown. Trimming cost V 4 bases and J 15 bases, with 19 bases left between them. Germline CDR1 LGHDT, CDR2 YNNKEL (reference sequence). This CDR3 comprises 13 residues. Assay used: immunoSEQ multiplex PCR; TCRdb lists only in-frame clones, some missing. The sample contains tens of thousands of clones, about 89% of which appear only once. This chain links TRBV3-1 (or the pseudogene TRBV3-2) with TRBJ2-1; unclear D gene. The TCR comes from an adult who received the AZD1222 COVID-19 vaccine. This material consisted of peripheral blood, taken 28 days after the second AZD1222 dose. The CDR3 sequence: CASSLNPNTALFF. The CDR3 DNA sequence: TGTGCCAGCAGCCTTAATCCCAACACGGCCCTGTTCTTC.